These 23 T cell receptor beta chains were all obtained from the same sample, sequenced in a study of Ad26.COV2.S vaccination and SARS-CoV-2 variants. Assay: immunoSEQ multiplex PCR; the TCRdb copy retains only in-frame clones and omits some. In the table there are about 440,000 clones, around 91% of which are singletons. The treatment was: 15 to 20 received Ad26.COV2.S at low or high dose, single or two shots; 5 received placebo; per-sample allocation not given. The study sampled participants on day 63 after the first vaccine or placebo injection. The source material was peripheral blood, sampled in a trial of Ad26.COV2.S vaccine versus placebo. The receptors shown here come from a person aged 18 to 65 who received the Ad26.COV2.S COVID-19 vaccine or a placebo.

V and J are TRBV19 and TRBJ1-5, with 10 bases identical to TRBD1. CDR3 length: 16 residues. Trimming took 2 bases from V and 4 from J; bases not matched to a gene: 5. Germline values: CDR1 LNHDA, CDR2 SQIVND (reference sequence). Written as DNA, the CDR3 is TGTGCCAGTAGTATATTAAGACAGGGGGCGAATCAGCCCCAGCATTTT. It encodes CASSILRQGANQPQHF.

The chain is built from TRBV12-3 or TRBV12-4 and TRBJ1-1; D is undetermined. CDR3 length: 13 amino acids. V lost 6 bases and J 1 base, leaving 9 bases between the germline ends. CDR3: CASRSRENTEAFF. For the CDR3, the DNA is TGTGCCAGCAGATCACGGGAGAACACTGAAGCTTTCTTT.

The sample holds one count of this clone. The J gene is TRBJ1-3, the V gene TRBV5-4, with unresolved D. The CDR3 covers 15 residues. V lost 4 bases to trimming and J lost 0 bases, with 11 bases between them. Germline V gene lookup returns CDR1 SGHNT and CDR2 YYREEE (reference sequence). For the CDR3, the DNA is TGTGCCAGCAGCCCCGACATGGACTCTGGAAACACCATATATTTT. It specifies CASSPDMDSGNTIYF.

CDR3 nucleotides: TGTGCCAGTAGTACCGGACTAGCCTCGGGGGGGAATGAGCAGTTCTTC. Its protein is CASSTGLASGGNEQFF. This chain joins TRBV19 and TRBJ2-1; 8 bases are a match to TRBD2. J lost 7 bases, V lost 4 bases, and 12 bases had no gene match. Germline lookup yields CDR1 LNHDA and CDR2 SQIVND (reference sequence). This CDR3 is built from 16 residues.

The genes are TRBV27 and TRBJ2-2; no definite D call. The V end was cut by 6 bases, the J end by 8 bases, with 13 bases between. The CDR3 loop spans 13 amino acids. Per germline, CDR1 MNHEY and CDR2 SMNVEV (reference sequence). CDR3 nucleotides: TGTGCCAGCAGATACCGAAGTGAGGGGGAGCTGTTTTTT. It encodes CASRYRSEGELFF.

This chain links TRBV21-1 with TRBJ2-2; the listed D gene, TRBD2, was not tested against the DNA. TRBV21-1 counts as a pseudogene. The CDR3 totals 14 residues. CDR3 protein: CASSKELASGELFF. The CDR3 DNA is TGTGCCAGCAGCAAGGAACTAGCGTCGGGGGAGCTGTTTTTT.

This chain links TRBV4-3 with TRBJ2-1, with no clear D. Germline V gene sequence: CDR1 LGHNA, CDR2 YSLEER. Trimming shortened V by 0 bases and J by 3 bases, and 12 bases separated the two germline ends. CDR3 length: 16 amino acids. The CDR3: CASSQDLQLYYNEQFF. As DNA, the CDR3 is TGCGCCAGCAGCCAAGATTTACAGTTGTACTACAATGAGCAGTTCTTC.

This sequence joins TRBV28 and TRBJ1-2; D is undetermined. V shed 2 bases and J shed 0 bases, with 13 bases lying between them. This CDR3 contains 16 residues. Looked up from germline, CDR1 is MDHEN and CDR2 is SYDVKM. The CDR3 DNA follows: TGTGCCAGCAGTTTAAAAGGTGGAGCTACTAACTATGGCTACACCTTC. Its protein product is CASSLKGGATNYGYTF.

V is TRBV28 and J is TRBJ2-7; no definite D call. The CDR3 has 11 amino acids. The V gene's germline CDR1 is MDHEN and CDR2 SYDVKM. Trimming cost V 5 bases and J 4 bases, with 6 bases left between them. This CDR3 is CASSRKYEQYF. CDR3 coding DNA: TGTGCCAGCAGTCGTAAGTACGAGCAGTACTTC.

This sequence joins TRBV6-5 and TRBJ1-6, with TRBD1 identical over 7 bases. CDR1 is MNHEY, CDR2 SVGAGI, per germline. The CDR3 covers 15 residues. Germline trimming cut 8 bases from V and 7 bases from J; bases unmatched to any gene: 11. CDR3 in DNA: TGTGCCAGCTTAATCGCCGGGACAGAGAATTCACCCCTCCACTTT. It translates to CASLIAGTENSPLHF.

The chain carries TRBV2 and TRBJ2-2; tentatively, D is TRBD2 (6 bases). CDR3 length: 14 residues. V was trimmed by 6 bases and J by 7 bases, leaving 15 bases between them. Germline values: CDR1 SNHLY, CDR2 FYNNEI. CDR3 residues: CASSELALVGELFF. The CDR3 DNA reads as TGTGCCAGCAGCGAACTAGCATTGGTCGGGGAGCTGTTTTTT.

The chain couples TRBV6-5 to TRBJ2-7; 9 bases match TRBD1. From germline, CDR1 is MNHEY and CDR2 SVGAGI. V dropped 6 bases and J dropped 0; count of bases not matched to a gene: 3. CDR3 length equals 14 residues. The CDR3 sequence is CASRKDRGSYEQYF. In DNA, the CDR3 is TGTGCCAGCAGGAAGGACAGGGGCTCCTACGAGCAGTACTTC.

The V and J genes are TRBV19 and TRBJ2-1; 8 bases fit TRBD1. The CDR3 consists of 14 residues. Germline CDR1 and CDR2: LNHDA and SQIVND (reference sequence). Trimming at V came to 6 bases and at J to 7 bases, leaving 8 bases not matched to a gene. CDR3 protein: CASRVQGAMNEQFF. The CDR3 nucleotides read TGTGCCAGTAGAGTGCAGGGGGCTATGAATGAGCAGTTCTTC.

This chain uses TRBV2 with TRBJ2-7; the D gene is possibly TRBD2 (5 bases). This CDR3 is 12 amino acids long. Germline V lookup: CDR1 SNHLY, CDR2 FYNNEI. V gave up 7 bases and J gave up 2 bases, with 9 bases separating them. The CDR3 DNA is TGTGCCAGCAAAGCGGTGCCCTACGAGCAGTACTTC. Translated, it gives CASKAVPYEQYF.

The chain carries TRBV14 and TRBJ2-3; the match to TRBD2 covers 8 bases. J lost 6 bases, V lost 4 bases, and 9 bases had no gene match. Looked up from germline, CDR1 is SGHDN and CDR2 is FVKESK. The CDR3 sequence is 15 residues long. This CDR3 reads CASSLNSGVGDTQYF. CDR3 coding DNA: TGTGCCAGCAGCCTGAATAGCGGGGTTGGGGATACGCAGTATTTT. The whole variable domain, filled in from reference TRBV14 and TRBJ2-3, reads EAGVTQFPSHSVIEKGQTVTLRCDPISGHDNLYWYRRVMGKEIKFLLHFVKESKQDESGMPNNRFLAERTGGTYSTLKVQPAELEDSGVYFCASSLNSGVGDTQYFGPGTRLTVL.

The V call is TRBV4-2, the J call TRBJ2-7, with TRBD2 matching 15 bases. J lost 7 bases, V lost 4 bases, and 8 bases had no gene match. Germline CDR1 reads LGHNA; CDR2 reads YNFKEQ. The CDR3 extends over 16 amino acids. The CDR3 DNA reads TGTGCCAGCAGCCTGTCCGGGACTAGCGGGGGGCAGGAGCAGTACTTC. It specifies CASSLSGTSGGQEQYF.

V and J are TRBV28 and TRBJ2-7; 7 bases fit TRBD1. This CDR3 contains 13 residues. The V and J ends lost 6 bases and 1 base, in that order; junction bases with no gene match: 3. The germline CDR1 and CDR2 sequences are MDHEN and SYDVKM. CDR3 in amino acids: CASRPGQSYEQYF. The CDR3 nucleotides read TGTGCCAGCAGACCGGGACAGTCCTACGAGCAGTACTTC.

The V gene is TRBV27, the J gene TRBJ1-2, with 10 bases aligning to TRBD1. Per the germline V gene, CDR1 is MNHEY and CDR2 is SMNVEV (reference sequence). The J segment lost 8 bases and the V segment lost 5 bases, leaving 8 bases of the junction unmatched. The CDR3 extends over 14 amino acids. In nucleotides, the CDR3 is TGTGCCAGCAGTCCGGGACAGGGGATGAGGGGCTACACCTTC. Amino acid sequence: CASSPGQGMRGYTF.

This chain uses TRBV7-8 with TRBJ2-2, with a weak D call TRBD1 (6 bases). Trimming took 6 bases from V and 4 from J, leaving 24 bases between them. Germline V gene lookup returns CDR1 SGHVS and CDR2 FQNEAQ. The CDR3 is 18 amino acids. The chain's CDR3 is CASSVSRDNQRSTGELFF. The CDR3 nucleotides are TGTGCCAGCAGTGTGTCCCGGGACAACCAAAGGAGCACCGGGGAGCTGTTTTTT.

This chain joins TRBV13 and TRBJ1-5, with D perhaps TRBD1 (5 bases). There are 14 residues in the CDR3. Germline assignment: CDR1 PRHDT and CDR2 FYEKMQ (reference sequence). V lost 0 bases and J lost 7, with 10 bases in between. The CDR3, as DNA: TGTGCCAGCAGCTTAGGCAGGGTACGGCAGCCCCAGCATTTT. The encoded protein is CASSLGRVRQPQHF.

The chain links TRBV5-6 to TRBJ1-1; no clear D gene. Germline V gene lookup returns CDR1 SGHDT and CDR2 YYEEEE. This CDR3 is built from 12 residues. V lost 2 bases, J lost 2 bases, and 4 bases lay in between. Here the CDR3 reads CASSFANTEAFF. In DNA form, the CDR3 reads TGTGCCAGCAGCTTCGCTAACACTGAAGCTTTCTTT.

This clone was detected only once. The chain carries TRBV9 and TRBJ2-1; the D gene is possibly TRBD2 (6 bases). The germline V and J ends were trimmed by 2 bases and 5 bases, with 14 bases remaining between them. The CDR3 is 15 residues long. Germline CDR1 reads SGDLS; CDR2 reads YYNGEE. The CDR3 is CASSVGGTVDNEQFF. CDR3 sequence (DNA): TGTGCCAGCAGCGTGGGCGGGACGGTCGACAATGAGCAGTTCTTC.

The rearrangement links TRBV19 to TRBJ1-5; D is uncertain. The germline CDR1 and CDR2 sequences are LNHDA and SQIVND (reference sequence). The CDR3 runs to 15 residues. V was shortened by 2 bases and J by 4 bases, with 12 bases between the two germline ends. CDR3 region: CASSIFRGTNQPQHF. In nucleotides, the CDR3 is TGTGCCAGTAGTATATTTAGAGGCACGAATCAGCCCCAGCATTTT.